The entry below describes one T cell receptor beta chain. Its target is unknown. An Oncomine TCR Beta short-read assay was used to sequence the DNA from cultured CD4+ T cells. TCRdb used MiXCR to reprocess the PCR reads, holding one entry per CDR3 protein. The table records 13,000 to 15,000 distinct CDR3 sequences, roughly 50% of them present only once. The entry originates in a study of vaccination and CD4 T cells after COVID-19. The treatment was: roughly ten-day PBMC culture with coronavirus spike peptide pools or control peptides (ViraFEST assay). The CDR3 spans 16 residues. CDR1 is DFQATT and CDR2 is SNEGSKA in the germline V gene (reference sequence). The germline V and J ends were trimmed by 3 bases and 1 base, with 15 bases remaining between them.

The sequencing here drew on cultured CD4+ T cells from blood, taken after SARS-CoV-2 vaccination. The chain is built from TRBV20-1 and TRBJ1-4; possible D gene TRBD1, 5 bases. This TCR was sampled from a human donor with COVID-19. The CDR3 loop reads CSASPWAGVTNEKLFF. The CDR3 DNA is TGCAGTGCTAGCCCATGGGCGGGGGTAACTAATGAAAAACTGTTTTTT.